A selection of T cell receptor beta chains follows, all from one sample in a study of shared clonotypes between healthy human individuals. Clones were sequenced by immunoSEQ multiplex PCR, and TCRdb holds only the in-frame ones, with some missing. The data contain roughly 700,000 clones, approximately 74% of them seen just once; the ten biggest clones take up approximately 1.6%. Sequencing used memory CD4+ T cells sorted from blood. The receptors originated from a woman in her twenties or thirties in good health. Each CDR3 is given with its conserved first and last residue. The D gene is left open where the match is weak. Clone size is shown for a subset of rows, as once, few, many or a class of expanded clone.

CDR3 | DNA | J | V | size | D
CASSGGRSYNEQFF | TGTGCCAGCAGCGGGGGGCGGAGCTACAATGAGCAGTTCTTC | TRBJ2-1 | TRBV7-9 | . | .
CASSITEDQPQHF | TGTGCCAGTAGTATTACTGAGGATCAGCCCCAGCATTTT | TRBJ1-5 | TRBV19 | . | .
CASSSGTMNTEAFF | TGCGCCAGCAGTTCCGGGACAATGAACACTGAAGCTTTCTTT | TRBJ1-1 | TRBV4-1 | . | .
CASSISGTYEQYF | TGTGCCAGTAGTATTTCAGGTACCTACGAGCAGTACTTC | TRBJ2-7 | TRBV19 | . | .
CSVEEGTSGANVLTF | TGCAGCGTTGAAGAGGGTACCTCTGGGGCCAACGTCCTGACTTTC | TRBJ2-6 | TRBV29-1 | . | .
CASSHKDRGLWNEQFF | TGTGCCAGCAGCCACAAGGACAGGGGTCTTTGGAATGAGCAGTTCTTC | TRBJ2-1 | TRBV5-6 | few | TRBD1
CATSRVPDLRVNTGELFF | TGTGCCACCAGCAGAGTCCCCGACTTGCGGGTGAACACCGGGGAGCTGTTTTTT | TRBJ2-2 | TRBV15 | . | .
CASSSRLAGVPSTTQYF | TGTGCCAGCAGCTCTAGACTAGCGGGAGTCCCCAGTACTACCCAGTACTTC | TRBJ2-5 | TRBV5-4 | . | TRBD2
CASSADSSGNTIYF | TGTGCCAGCAGCGCTGACAGCTCTGGAAACACCATATATTTT | TRBJ1-3 | TRBV2 | . | .
CASSFVGDRFF | TGTGCCAGCAGTTTTGTAGGAGACAGGTTCTTT | TRBJ2-7 | TRBV28 | . | .
CASSLTGLAAGEQYF | TGTGCCAGCAGCTTAACCGGCTTGGCGGCCGGGGAACAGTACTTC | TRBJ2-7 | TRBV5-6 | . | .
CASSMDTISGNTIYF | TGTGCCAGCAGCATGGACACAATCTCTGGAAACACCATATATTTT | TRBJ1-3 | TRBV7-2 | . | .
CASSLGTAQQVRETQYF | TGTGCCAGCAGCCTTGGGACCGCCCAACAAGTTCGAGAGACCCAGTACTTC | TRBJ2-5 | TRBV14 | once | .
CASSLTYEQYF | TGTGCCAGCAGTTTAACCTACGAGCAGTACTTC | TRBJ2-7 | TRBV28 | . | .
CASSSVSVTEAFF | TGTGCCAGCAGTTCGGTGAGTGTCACTGAAGCTTTCTTT | TRBJ1-1 | TRBV28 | . | .
CASSPLRSSYEQYF | TGTGCCAGTAGTCCCCTGAGGTCTTCCTACGAGCAGTACTTC | TRBJ2-7 | TRBV19 | . | .
CAWSVVPSGRHNEQFF | TGTGCCTGGAGTGTTGTCCCTAGCGGGAGGCACAATGAGCAGTTCTTC | TRBJ2-1 | TRBV30 | . | TRBD2
CASSIMSGSADTQYF | TGTGCCAGTAGTATAATGTCAGGGAGCGCAGATACGCAGTATTTT | TRBJ2-3 | TRBV19 | few | .
CASVRDGNTEAFF | TGTGCCAGCGTAAGGGACGGGAACACTGAAGCTTTCTTT | TRBJ1-1 | TRBV2 | . | .
CAWSSRPVYEQYF | TGTGCCTGGAGTTCGAGACCAGTCTACGAGCAGTACTTC | TRBJ2-7 | TRBV30 | . | .
CASSQDRGEQYF | TGTGCCAGCAGTCAAGACAGGGGCGAGCAGTACTTC | TRBJ2-7 | TRBV28 | . | TRBD1
CASSLGGAETQYF | TGTGCCAGCAGCTTGGGAGGGGCCGAGACCCAGTACTTC | TRBJ2-5 | TRBV5-6 | . | .
CASRASNLYEQYF | TGCGCCAGCAGGGCTAGTAACCTCTACGAGCAGTACTTC | TRBJ2-7 | TRBV5-1 | . | .
CASSYSWDRENQPQHF | TGTGCCAGCAGTTACTCCTGGGACAGGGAAAACCAGCCCCAGCATTTT | TRBJ1-5 | TRBV6-6 | once | TRBD1
CASSWQHPNTGELFF | TGTGCCAGTAGCTGGCAGCACCCGAACACCGGGGAGCTGTTTTTT | TRBJ2-2 | TRBV19 | few | .
CASSQGRGQRKNQPQHF | TGCGCCAGCAGCCAAGGTAGAGGCCAGAGGAAGAATCAGCCCCAGCATTTT | TRBJ1-5 | TRBV4-1 | . | .
CASPTSGYYNEQFF | TGCGCCAGCCCGACTAGCGGATACTACAATGAGCAGTTCTTC | TRBJ2-1 | TRBV23-1 | . | TRBD2
CASSVQGAQNGYTF | TGTGCCAGCAGTGTACAGGGGGCGCAGAATGGCTACACCTTC | TRBJ1-2 | TRBV10-2 | . | TRBD1
CASSLVFRDLGELFF | TGTGCCAGCAGCTTGGTCTTCCGGGATCTCGGGGAGCTGTTTTTT | TRBJ2-2 | TRBV5-5 | . | .
CASRKTEANTGELFF | TGTGCCAGCAGGAAGACAGAAGCGAACACCGGGGAGCTGTTTTTT | TRBJ2-2 | TRBV2 | once | .
CASSPLAANTGELFF | TGTGCCAGCTCACCGCTAGCGGCGAACACCGGGGAGCTGTTTTTT | TRBJ2-2 | TRBV18 | . | TRBD2
CASQRENYNEQFF | TGTGCCAGCCAAAGAGAAAACTACAATGAGCAGTTCTTC | TRBJ2-1 | TRBV2 | . | .
CASSLDSGVTGGRRGYTF | TGTGCCAGCAGCTTAGATTCCGGAGTCACTGGGGGAAGGAGGGGCTACACCTTC | TRBJ1-2 | TRBV11-2 | . | .
CASSAGAASGNTIYF | TGTGCCAGCAGCGCGGGTGCGGCATCTGGAAACACCATATATTTT | TRBJ1-3 | TRBV7-9 | . | .
CASSPTGQGRQPQHF | TGCGCCAGCAGCCCAACCGGACAGGGGAGGCAGCCCCAGCATTTT | TRBJ1-5 | TRBV5-1 | . | TRBD1
CASSDRGEGTDTQYF | TGCGCCAGCAGTGATCGAGGAGAGGGGACAGATACGCAGTATTTT | TRBJ2-3 | TRBV10-1 | . | .
CASINRVSGTEAFF | TGTGCCAGCATAAACAGGGTGTCAGGCACTGAAGCTTTCTTT | TRBJ1-1 | TRBV6-6 | once | .
CASTRLAGYNEQFF | TGTGCCAGCACCCGACTAGCGGGATACAATGAGCAGTTCTTC | TRBJ2-1 | TRBV2 | . | TRBD2
CASSLSLNTEAFF | TGTGCCAGCAGCTTGTCCCTGAACACTGAAGCTTTCTTT | TRBJ1-1 | TRBV5-6 | . | .
CTSSQSQGVYYNEQFF | TGCACCAGCAGCCAAAGCCAGGGGGTCTACTACAATGAGCAGTTCTTC | TRBJ2-1 | TRBV1 | . | .
CASSGQGGGYTF | TGTGCCAGCAGTGGTCAGGGGGGCGGCTACACCTTC | TRBJ1-2 | TRBV27 | few | TRBD1